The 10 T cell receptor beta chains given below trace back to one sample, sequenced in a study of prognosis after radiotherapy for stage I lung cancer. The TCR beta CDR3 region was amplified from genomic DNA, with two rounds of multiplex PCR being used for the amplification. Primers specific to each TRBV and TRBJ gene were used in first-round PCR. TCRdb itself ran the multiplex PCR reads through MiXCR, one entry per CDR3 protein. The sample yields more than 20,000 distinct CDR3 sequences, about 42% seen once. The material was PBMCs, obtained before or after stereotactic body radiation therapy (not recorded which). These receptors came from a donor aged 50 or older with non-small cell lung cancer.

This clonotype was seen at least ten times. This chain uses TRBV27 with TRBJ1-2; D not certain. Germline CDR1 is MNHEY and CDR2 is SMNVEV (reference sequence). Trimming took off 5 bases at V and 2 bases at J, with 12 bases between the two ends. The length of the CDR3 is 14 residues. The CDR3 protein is CASSPIVGNYGYTF. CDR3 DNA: TGTGCCAGCAGTCCCATTGTCGGAAACTATGGCTACACCTTC.

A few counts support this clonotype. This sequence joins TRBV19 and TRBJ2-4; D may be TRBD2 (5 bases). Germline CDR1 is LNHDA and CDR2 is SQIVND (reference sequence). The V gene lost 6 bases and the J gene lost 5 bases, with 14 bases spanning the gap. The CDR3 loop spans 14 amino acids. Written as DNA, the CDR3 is TGTGCCAGTAGCTGGTGGGAGTCGGAAAACATTCAGTACTTC. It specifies CASSWWESENIQYF.

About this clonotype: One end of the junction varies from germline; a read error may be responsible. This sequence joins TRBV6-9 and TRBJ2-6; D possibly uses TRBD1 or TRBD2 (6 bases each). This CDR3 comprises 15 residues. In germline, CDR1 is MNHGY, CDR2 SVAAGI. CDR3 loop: CASSFVSPGANVPTF. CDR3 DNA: TGTGCCAGCAGTTTCGTTTCCCCGGGGGCCAACGTCCCGACTTTC.

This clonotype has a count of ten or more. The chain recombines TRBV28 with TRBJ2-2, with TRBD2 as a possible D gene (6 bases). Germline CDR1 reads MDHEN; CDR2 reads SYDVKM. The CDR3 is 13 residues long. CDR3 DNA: TGTGCTAGCGGAGGGATTAACACCGGGGAGCTGTTTTTT. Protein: CASGGINTGELFF.

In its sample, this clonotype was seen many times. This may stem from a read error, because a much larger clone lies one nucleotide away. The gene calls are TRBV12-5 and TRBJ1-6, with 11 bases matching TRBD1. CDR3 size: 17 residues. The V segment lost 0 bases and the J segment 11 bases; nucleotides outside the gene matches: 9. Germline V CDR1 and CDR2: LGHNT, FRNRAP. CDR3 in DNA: TGTGCTAGTGGTTTGGTACTCGGACAGGGGGCTGGGCCACCCCTCCACTTT. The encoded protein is CASGLVLGQGAGPPLHF.

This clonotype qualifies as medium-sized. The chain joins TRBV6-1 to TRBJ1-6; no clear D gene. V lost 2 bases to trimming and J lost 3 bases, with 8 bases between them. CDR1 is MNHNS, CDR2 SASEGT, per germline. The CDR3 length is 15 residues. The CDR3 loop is CASSEKGVYNSPLHF. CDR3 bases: TGTGCCAGCAGTGAAAAGGGCGTCTATAATTCACCCCTCCACTTT.

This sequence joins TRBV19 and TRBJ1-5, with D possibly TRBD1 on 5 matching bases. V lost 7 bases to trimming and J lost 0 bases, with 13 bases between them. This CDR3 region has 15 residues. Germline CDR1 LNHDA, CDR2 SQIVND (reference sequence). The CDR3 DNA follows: TGTGCCAGTACCATCTGGGGGAGTAGCAATCAGCCCCAGCATTTT. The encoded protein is CASTIWGSSNQPQHF.

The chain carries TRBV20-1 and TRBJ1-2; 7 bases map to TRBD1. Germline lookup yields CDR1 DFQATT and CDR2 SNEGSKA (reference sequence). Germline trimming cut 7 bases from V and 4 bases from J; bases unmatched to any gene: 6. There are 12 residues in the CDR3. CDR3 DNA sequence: TGCAGTGACGCGGGACAGTCCTATGGCTACACCTTC. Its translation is CSDAGQSYGYTF.

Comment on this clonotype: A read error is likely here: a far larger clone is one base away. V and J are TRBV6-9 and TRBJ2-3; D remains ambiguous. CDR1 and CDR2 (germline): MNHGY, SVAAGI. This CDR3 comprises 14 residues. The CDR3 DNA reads TGTACCAGCAGTCCTTGGATCAGCACAGATACGCAGTATTTT. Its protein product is CTSSPWISTDTQYF.

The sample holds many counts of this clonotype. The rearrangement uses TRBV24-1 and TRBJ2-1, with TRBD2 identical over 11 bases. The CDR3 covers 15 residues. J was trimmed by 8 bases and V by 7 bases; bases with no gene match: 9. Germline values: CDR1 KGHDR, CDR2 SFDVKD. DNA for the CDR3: TGTGCCACCAGCCAACCGGGACTAGCGGTCCATGAGCAGTTCTTC. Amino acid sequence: CATSQPGLAVHEQFF.